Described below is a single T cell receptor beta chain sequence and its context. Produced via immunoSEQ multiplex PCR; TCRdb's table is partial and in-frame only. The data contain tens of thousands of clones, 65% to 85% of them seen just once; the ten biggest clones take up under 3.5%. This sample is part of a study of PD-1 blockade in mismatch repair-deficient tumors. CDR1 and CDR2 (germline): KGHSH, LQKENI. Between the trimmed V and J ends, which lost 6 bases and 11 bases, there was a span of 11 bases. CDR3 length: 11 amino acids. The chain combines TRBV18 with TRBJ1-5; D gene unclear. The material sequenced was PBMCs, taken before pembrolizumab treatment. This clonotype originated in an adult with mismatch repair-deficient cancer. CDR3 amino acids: CASSEGRAQHF. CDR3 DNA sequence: TGTGCCAGCTCTGAAGGGAGGGCCCAGCATTTT.